The rows below give T cell receptor beta chains drawn from one sample of a study of T cells expressing NK-cell markers. Following a re-call of the 5' RACE reads, TCRdb has one entry per CDR3 protein and lacks DNA. The repertoire shows about 440,000 distinct CDR3 sequences; the top ten hold roughly 7.2%. The sequenced material came from blood T cells: a sorted CD56 or NKG2C T cell subset, CD4+ or CD8+ T cells, or bulk PBMC T cells (not recorded which). The receptors stem from a woman aged 18 to 75 in good health. CDR3s include the opening cysteine and the closing phenylalanine or tryptophan.

j_call,v_call,cdr3_aa
TRBJ2-5,TRBV10-2,CASSVSGGPEETQYF
TRBJ1-5,TRBV29-1,CSVEREEGQPQHF
TRBJ2-2,TRBV9,CASSVDPRELFF
TRBJ2-7,TRBV7-2,CASSSDRVYEQYF
TRBJ2-7,TRBV12-3/TRBV12-4,CASSLGGKGHSYEQYF
TRBJ2-3,TRBV29-1,CSPSEGDTQYF
TRBJ2-4,TRBV12-3/TRBV12-4,CASSFPLAKNIQYF
TRBJ2-3,TRBV7-3,CASSDLAVGTDTQYF
TRBJ1-2,TRBV4-3,CASSQEPGAGGYTF
TRBJ1-1,TRBV20-1,CSAREGGNRAGTEAFF
TRBJ2-3,TRBV30,CAWSDQVLLPTDTQYF
TRBJ2-3,TRBV7-2,CASSLLGLAGDGDTQYF
TRBJ2-1,TRBV2,CASSGGGSPYNEQFF
TRBJ1-6,TRBV14,CASSQVLRSYNSPLHF
TRBJ1-1,TRBV6-5,CASSYGPNTEAFF
TRBJ2-7,TRBV5-1,CASSPDGGTNHHEQYF
TRBJ2-7,TRBV12-3/TRBV12-4,CASSYGVDEQYF
TRBJ1-4,TRBV7-2,CASSLRRSYEKLFF
TRBJ2-7,TRBV6-2/TRBV6-3,CASSRLAGTYEQYF
TRBJ2-2,TRBV19,CASSIDPDRTNTGELFF
TRBJ2-2,TRBV27,CASSFKFRLAGGGNTGELFF